The next 10 T cell receptor beta chains were all read from a single sample in a study of shared clonotypes between healthy human individuals. Assay used: immunoSEQ multiplex PCR; TCRdb lists only in-frame clones, some missing. The sample lists roughly 2.5 million clones, around 94% seen once, with 0.14% in the top ten. The sequenced sample consisted of naive CD4+ T cells sorted from blood. As to subset: CD45RA+ positively selected. These receptors came from a young man in good health.

The V and J genes are TRBV19 and TRBJ1-5; perhaps TRBD1 as D (6 bases). This CDR3 contains 16 residues. Germline CDR1 is LNHDA and CDR2 is SQIVND (reference sequence). V dropped 7 bases and J dropped 6 bases, with 22 bases sitting between them. The chain's CDR3 is CASTSSWRGAVQPQHF. The CDR3 DNA reads TGTGCCAGTACCTCCTCTTGGCGGGGGGCGGTTCAGCCCCAGCATTTT.

V gene TRBV7-2 combines with J gene TRBJ1-5; TRBD1 is a possible D gene (5 bases). Germline CDR1 is SGHTA and CDR2 is FQGNSA. CDR3 length: 13 residues. Trimming shortened V by 5 bases and J by 15 bases, and 20 bases separated the two germline ends. Here the CDR3 DNA reads TGTGCCAGCAGCCCCCTAGGTCTAGGGGCCTTGCATTTT. Amino acid sequence: CASSPLGLGALHF.

This clone was seen once. This rearrangement joins TRBV7-2 to TRBJ2-7, with 8 positions matching TRBD2. The V gene's germline CDR1 is SGHTA and CDR2 FQGNSA. The trim removed 4 bases at V and 6 bases at J, leaving 8 bases unmatched. The CDR3 covers 14 residues. The CDR3 protein is CASSSRAGALEQYF. CDR3 bases: TGTGCCAGCAGCTCAAGAGCGGGAGCGCTCGAGCAGTACTTC.

On this clone itself: Other DNA variants within this sample encode the same CDR3. The chain carries TRBV30 and TRBJ2-7; D ambiguous. The CDR3 totals 11 residues. Germline V gene data show CDR1 as GTSNPN and CDR2 as SVGIG (reference sequence). V shed 3 bases and J shed 1 base, with 4 bases lying between them. CDR3 region: CAWSTSYEQYF. The CDR3, as DNA: TGTGCCTGGAGCACTTCCTACGAGCAGTACTTC.

Worth noting for this clone: Other DNA sequences within the sample encode an identical CDR3. The chain employs TRBV9 and TRBJ2-3, with 10 bases fitting TRBD1. The CDR3 totals 16 residues. Germline V gene data show CDR1 as SGDLS and CDR2 as YYNGEE. Unmatched junction bases numbered 4, after V lost 2 bases and J lost 1 base. Here the CDR3 reads CASSVGQGLGTDTQYF. CDR3 nucleotide sequence: TGTGCCAGCAGCGTGGGACAGGGGCTTGGCACAGATACGCAGTATTTT.

The chain recombines TRBV19 with TRBJ1-2; D gene uncertain. V was cut by 3 bases and J by 5 bases, with 13 bases left in between. CDR1 is LNHDA, CDR2 SQIVND, per germline (reference sequence). The CDR3 has 14 residues. CDR3 amino acids: CASSMGVKSYGYTF. The DNA for the CDR3 is TGTGCCAGTAGTATGGGAGTTAAGAGTTATGGCTACACCTTC.

The chain carries TRBV28 and TRBJ1-2; tentative D call: TRBD1 (6 bases). Per germline, CDR1 MDHEN and CDR2 SYDVKM. The CDR3 sequence is 15 residues long. The ends were cut back, 5 bases at V and 3 bases at J, with 16 bases in the middle. CDR3 DNA sequence: TGTGCCAGCAGTCGGCCCGGGGAGGGGGACTATGGCTACACCTTC. Its protein is CASSRPGEGDYGYTF.

V usage is TRBV6-1 and J usage is TRBJ1-2; D uncertain. This CDR3 is built from 12 residues. Germline CDR1 is MNHNS and CDR2 is SASEGT. V was trimmed by 5 bases and J by 1 base, leaving 5 bases between them. This CDR3 reads CASSTDNYGYTF. The CDR3 DNA is TGTGCCAGCAGTACAGATAACTATGGCTACACCTTC.

On this clone itself: The same CDR3 is also encoded by other DNA sequences in this sample. The gene calls are TRBV7-6 and TRBJ2-2; no clear D gene. Per germline, CDR1 SGHVS and CDR2 FNYEAQ. The CDR3 covers 14 residues. V dropped 1 base and J dropped 1 base, with 4 bases sitting between them. The CDR3 here is CASSLVRNTGELFF. The CDR3 region has the DNA TGTGCCAGCAGCTTAGTTCGGAACACCGGGGAGCTGTTTTTT.

As for this clone: This sample includes further DNA sequences coding for the same CDR3. This chain connects TRBV18 to TRBJ1-1; the D is unclear. Per germline, CDR1 KGHSH and CDR2 LQKENI. V was shortened by 3 bases and J by 0 bases, with 8 bases between the two germline ends. The CDR3 covers 14 residues. CDR3: CASSPQDMNTEAFF. For the CDR3, the DNA is TGTGCCAGCTCACCCCAGGATATGAACACTGAAGCTTTCTTT.